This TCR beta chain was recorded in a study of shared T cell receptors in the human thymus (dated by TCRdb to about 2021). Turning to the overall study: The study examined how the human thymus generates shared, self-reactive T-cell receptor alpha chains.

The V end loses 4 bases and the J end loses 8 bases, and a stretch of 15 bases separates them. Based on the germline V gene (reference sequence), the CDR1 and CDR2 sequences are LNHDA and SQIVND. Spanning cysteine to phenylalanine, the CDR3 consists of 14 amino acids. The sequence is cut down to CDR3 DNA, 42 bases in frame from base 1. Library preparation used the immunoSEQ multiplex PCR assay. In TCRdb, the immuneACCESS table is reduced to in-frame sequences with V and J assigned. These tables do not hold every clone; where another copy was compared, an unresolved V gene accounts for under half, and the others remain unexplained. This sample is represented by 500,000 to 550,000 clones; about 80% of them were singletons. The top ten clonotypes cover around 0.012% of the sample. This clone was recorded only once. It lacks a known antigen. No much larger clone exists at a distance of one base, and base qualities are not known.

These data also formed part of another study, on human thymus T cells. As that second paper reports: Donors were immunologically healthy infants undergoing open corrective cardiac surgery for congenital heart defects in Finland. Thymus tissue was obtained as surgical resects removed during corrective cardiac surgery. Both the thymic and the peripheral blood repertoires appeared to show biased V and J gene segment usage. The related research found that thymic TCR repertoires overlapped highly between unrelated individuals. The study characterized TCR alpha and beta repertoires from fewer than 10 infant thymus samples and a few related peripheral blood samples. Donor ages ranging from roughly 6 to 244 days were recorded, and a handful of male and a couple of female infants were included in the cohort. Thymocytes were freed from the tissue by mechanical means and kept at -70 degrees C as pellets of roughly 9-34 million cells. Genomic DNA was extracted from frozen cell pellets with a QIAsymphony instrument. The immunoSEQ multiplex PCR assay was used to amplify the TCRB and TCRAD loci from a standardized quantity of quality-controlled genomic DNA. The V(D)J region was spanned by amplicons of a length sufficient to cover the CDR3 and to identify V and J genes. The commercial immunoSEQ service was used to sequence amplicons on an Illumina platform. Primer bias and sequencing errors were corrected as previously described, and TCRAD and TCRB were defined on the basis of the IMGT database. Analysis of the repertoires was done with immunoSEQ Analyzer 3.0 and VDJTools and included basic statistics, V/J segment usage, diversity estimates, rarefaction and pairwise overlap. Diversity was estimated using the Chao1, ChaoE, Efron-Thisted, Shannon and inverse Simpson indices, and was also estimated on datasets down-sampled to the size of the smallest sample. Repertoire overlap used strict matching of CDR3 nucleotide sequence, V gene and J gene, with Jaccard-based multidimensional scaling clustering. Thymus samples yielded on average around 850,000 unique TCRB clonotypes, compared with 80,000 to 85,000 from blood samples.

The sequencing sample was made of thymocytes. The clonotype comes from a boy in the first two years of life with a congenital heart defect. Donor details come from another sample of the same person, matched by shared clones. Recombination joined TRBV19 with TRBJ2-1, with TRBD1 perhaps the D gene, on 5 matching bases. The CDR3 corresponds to CASSSTGWCDEQFF. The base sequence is TGTGCCAGTAGTAGCACAGGATGGTGCGATGAGCAGTTCTTC.